One sample yielded the 31 T cell receptor beta chains listed below, sequenced in a study of shared clonotypes between healthy human individuals. Terminally differentiated effector memory CD45RA+ cells were excluded by CCR7 positive selection of CD45RO-negative cells. The table came from immunoSEQ multiplex PCR; TCRdb's copy has only in-frame clones and leaves some out. Here the sample spans more than 500,000 clones, roughly 95% being singletons. The sequenced sample was naive CD8+ T cells sorted from blood. The origin of the receptors is a woman aged 25-40 years in good health.

V is TRBV29-1 and J is TRBJ1-1; D possibly corresponds to TRBD1 (5 bases). The CDR3 has 13 amino acids. The ends were cut back, 7 bases at V and 5 bases at J, with 17 bases in the middle. Per germline, CDR1 SQVTM and CDR2 ANQGSEA. This CDR3 reads CSASGRVETEAFF. Written as DNA, the CDR3 is TGCAGCGCCTCGGGCAGGGTAGAGACTGAAGCTTTCTTT.

V gene TRBV4-1 combines with J gene TRBJ2-7, with a weak D call TRBD1 (5 bases). CDR3 length equals 16 residues. With 2 bases removed from V and 2 bases from J, the gap between germline ends came to 16 bases. Germline CDR1 and CDR2: MGHRA and YSYEKL. The CDR3 DNA is TGCGCCAGCAGCCAACCCTGGGGCCTCTCTACCTACGAGCAGTACTTC. This codes for CASSQPWGLSTYEQYF.

The chain has TRBV13 and TRBJ2-1, with 8 nucleotides matching TRBD2. The J segment lost 4 bases and the V segment lost 5 bases, leaving 10 bases of the junction unmatched. The CDR3 covers 16 residues. Looked up from germline, CDR1 is PRHDT and CDR2 is FYEKMQ (reference sequence). DNA for the CDR3: TGTGCCAGCAGCCCCTTGGGGACGGGAGGGTACAATGAGCAGTTCTTC. Amino acids: CASSPLGTGGYNEQFF.

The rearrangement links TRBV4-1 to TRBJ2-5; 11 nucleotides line up with TRBD2. The DNA matches TRBJ2-7 better at its end, which makes the J call doubtful. CDR1 and CDR2 (germline): MGHRA, YSYEKL. The CDR3 length is 17 residues. The CDR3 DNA is TGCGCCAGCAGCCAAGACGGAATAGCGGGAGGGATCTACGAGCAGTACTTC. Translating gives CASSQDGIAGGIYEQYF.

The genes are TRBV2 and TRBJ2-7; tentatively, D is TRBD2 (6 bases). The CDR3 length is 14 residues. V shed 2 bases and J shed 1 base, with 9 bases lying between them. Germline CDR1 SNHLY, CDR2 FYNNEI. The CDR3 nucleotides are TGTGCCAGCAGTGAACTAGCGAAATCCTACGAGCAGTACTTC. Protein product: CASSELAKSYEQYF.

The rearrangement uses TRBV5-6 and TRBJ2-5; 14 nucleotides line up with TRBD2. Trimming at V came to 3 bases and at J to 6 bases, leaving 7 bases not matched to a gene. The length of the CDR3 is 16 residues. CDR1 is SGHDT and CDR2 is YYEEEE in the germline V gene. CDR3 nucleotide sequence: TGTGCCAGCAGCTCCGGGACTAGCGGGAGTGTGAAGACCCAGTACTTC. Translation gives CASSSGTSGSVKTQYF.

The chain joins TRBV2 to TRBJ1-5; tentative D call: TRBD1 (6 bases). V shed 6 bases and J shed 0 bases, with 9 bases lying between them. Germline V lookup: CDR1 SNHLY, CDR2 FYNNEI. There are 14 residues in the CDR3. CDR3 protein: CASSHRDSNQPQHF. DNA for the CDR3: TGTGCCAGCAGCCACAGGGATAGCAATCAGCCCCAGCATTTT.

This clone was picked up one time. The chain links TRBV10-1 to TRBJ2-2, with 8 bases matching TRBD1. V dropped 0 bases and J dropped 4; count of bases not matched to a gene: 4. Germline CDR1 is WNHNN and CDR2 is SYGVQD (reference sequence). CDR3 length: 16 amino acids. The CDR3 protein is CASSESRTGPTGELFF. The CDR3 DNA reads as TGCGCCAGCAGTGAGTCTCGGACAGGGCCCACCGGGGAGCTGTTTTTT.

The chain is built from TRBV15 and TRBJ2-7, with TRBD1 as a possible D gene (5 bases). V lost 2 bases, J lost 3 bases, and 5 bases lay in between. This CDR3 has 12 residues. The germline V gene has CDR1 LNHNV and CDR2 YYDKDF (reference sequence). The CDR3 reads CATSRQGYEQYF. Written as DNA, the CDR3 is TGTGCCACCAGCAGACAGGGCTACGAGCAGTACTTC. Complete variable domain (other parts from reference TRBV15 and TRBJ2-7): DAMVIQNPRYQVTQFGKPVTLSCSQTLNHNVMYWYQQKSSQAPKLLFHYYDKDFNNEADTPDNFQSRRPNTSFCFLDIRSPGLGDTAMYLCATSRQGYEQYFGPGTRLTVT.

This clone is a singleton in its sample. The rearrangement uses TRBV29-1 and TRBJ2-7, with a weak D call TRBD2 (6 bases). Trimming took off 4 bases at V and 2 bases at J, with 15 bases between the two ends. Germline V gene sequence: CDR1 SQVTM, CDR2 ANQGSEA. The CDR3 covers 14 residues. The CDR3 nucleotides are TGCAGCGTTGCGTTGGCGGGGTCAACCTACGAGCAGTACTTC. Encoded protein: CSVALAGSTYEQYF.

J is TRBJ1-2 and V is TRBV19, with unresolved D. This CDR3 is built from 13 residues. Germline lookup yields CDR1 LNHDA and CDR2 SQIVND (reference sequence). Trimming took 6 bases from V and 4 from J, leaving 12 bases between them. The CDR3 sequence is CASSFEGTYGYTF. CDR3 sequence (DNA): TGTGCCAGTAGCTTTGAGGGCACCTATGGCTACACCTTC.

The V and J genes are TRBV5-4 and TRBJ1-1, with a weak D call TRBD1 (6 bases). This CDR3 spans 15 amino acids. Looked up from germline, CDR1 is SGHNT and CDR2 is YYREEE (reference sequence). The germline V and J ends were trimmed by 9 bases and 2 bases, with 20 bases remaining between them. CDR3 sequence reads: CAIRGVTGTNTEAFF. In DNA, the CDR3 is TGTGCCATACGTGGGGTCACAGGGACCAACACTGAAGCTTTCTTT.

This clone was seen only a few times. The rearrangement uses TRBV6-6 and TRBJ1-2, with D possibly TRBD1 on 6 matching bases. This CDR3 is 15 amino acids long. Germline V gene lookup returns CDR1 MNHNY and CDR2 SVGAGI (reference sequence). V was trimmed by 6 bases and J by 2 bases, leaving 16 bases between them. The CDR3 region is CASSPTGLWNYGYTF. The CDR3 region has the DNA TGTGCCAGCAGCCCTACAGGGTTATGGAACTATGGCTACACCTTC.

This chain uses TRBV28 with TRBJ2-7; D gene ambiguous. This CDR3 region has 14 residues. CDR1 is MDHEN and CDR2 is SYDVKM in the germline V gene. Trimming shortened V by 8 bases and J by 1 base, and 15 bases separated the two germline ends. The DNA for the CDR3 is TGTGCCAGCGGACCTTCTCTGGAATCCTACGAGCAGTACTTC. Residues: CASGPSLESYEQYF.

The chain couples TRBV27 to TRBJ2-7; 9 bases are a match to TRBD1. V was pared by 6 bases and J by 7 bases, with 7 bases of the junction left unmatched. The CDR3 spans 13 residues. The germline V gene has CDR1 MNHEY and CDR2 SMNVEV (reference sequence). The CDR3 reads CASSIDRGGEQYF. CDR3 in DNA: TGTGCCAGCAGCATAGACAGGGGGGGGGAGCAGTACTTC.

The chain's CDR3 is CASSSTINYGYTF. CDR3 bases: TGTGCCAGCAGCTCGACAATAAACTATGGCTACACCTTC. The chain couples TRBV28 to TRBJ1-2; D uncertain. This CDR3 is built from 13 residues. Germline lookup yields CDR1 MDHEN and CDR2 SYDVKM. V lost 6 bases and J lost 2, with 10 bases in between.

V gene TRBV20-1 combines with J gene TRBJ2-3; D gene uncertain. Trimming shortened V by 7 bases and J by 6 bases, and 11 bases separated the two germline ends. The CDR3 consists of 11 residues. The germline V gene has CDR1 DFQATT and CDR2 SNEGSKA (reference sequence). For the CDR3, the DNA is TGCAGTGTCCGAGTCTCTGATACGCAGTATTTT. Protein: CSVRVSDTQYF.

This chain uses TRBV29-1 with TRBJ2-1; 7 bases line up with TRBD1. Germline V gene lookup returns CDR1 SQVTM and CDR2 ANQGSEA. V lost 3 bases and J lost 6; bases outside the gene matches: 14. The CDR3 runs 16 residues. In DNA form, the CDR3 reads TGCAGCGTTGAGGCAGTGGACAGGTCGTGGGGCAATGAGCAGTTCTTC. It specifies CSVEAVDRSWGNEQFF.

In DNA, the CDR3 is TGTGCCAGCAGCTTAGCGAGAGGACTGAACACTGAAGCTTTCTTT. It specifies CASSLARGLNTEAFF. The J gene is TRBJ1-1, the V gene TRBV7-9; no reliable D call. Germline V gene sequence: CDR1 SEHNR, CDR2 FQNEAQ (reference sequence). V lost 0 bases to trimming and J lost 0 bases, with 8 bases between them. The CDR3 extends over 15 amino acids.

V gene TRBV15 combines with J gene TRBJ1-1; D ambiguous. Germline loops: CDR1 LNHNV, CDR2 YYDKDF (reference sequence). Deletions cut 0 bases from V and 0 bases from J, with 14 bases between. The CDR3 extends over 17 amino acids. The CDR3 region is CATSRDQWREMNTEAFF. As DNA, the CDR3 is TGTGCCACCAGCAGAGATCAGTGGAGGGAAATGAACACTGAAGCTTTCTTT.

The chain links TRBV20-1 to TRBJ2-7; D perhaps matches TRBD2 (5 bases). Germline CDR1 is DFQATT and CDR2 is SNEGSKA (reference sequence). The V end lost 6 bases, the J end lost 6 bases, and 12 bases lay between the germline ends. CDR3 length: 11 residues. CDR3 sequence reads: CSASTSSEQYF. The CDR3, as DNA: TGCAGTGCATCTACTAGTAGCGAGCAGTACTTC.

The V call is TRBV5-6, the J call TRBJ2-1; TRBD2 matches 12 bases. This CDR3 comprises 18 residues. Per the germline V gene, CDR1 is SGHDT and CDR2 is YYEEEE. The ends lost 0 bases at V and 5 bases at J; junction bases unmatched: 9. As DNA, the CDR3 is TGTGCCAGCAGCTTGGACCTAGCGGGAGGGCCAGCCCACAATGAGCAGTTCTTC. It codes for CASSLDLAGGPAHNEQFF.

The genes are TRBV9 and TRBJ2-3; a weak D match, TRBD2 (5 bases). There are 16 residues in the CDR3. The V end was cut by 3 bases, the J end by 0 bases, with 14 bases between. Germline-derived CDR1 and CDR2 are SGDLS and YYNGEE. The CDR3 DNA is TGTGCCAGCAGCGGAGAAGTGGGCGGGAGCACAGATACGCAGTATTTT. Residues: CASSGEVGGSTDTQYF. Based on the CDR3 plus reference TRBV9 and TRBJ2-3, the full variable domain is DSGVTQTPKHLITATGQRVTLRCSPRSGDLSVYWYQQSLDQGLQFLIQYYNGEERAKGNILERFSAQQFPDLHSELNLSSLELGDSALYFCASSGEVGGSTDTQYFGPGTRLTVL.

The rearrangement links TRBV25-1 to TRBJ2-2, with 7 bases fitting TRBD1. The ends lost 3 bases at V and 1 base at J; junction bases unmatched: 8. Germline loops: CDR1 MGHDK, CDR2 SYGVNS. The CDR3 loop spans 17 amino acids. The CDR3 DNA reads as TGTGCCAGCAGTGACCTCCCCCGGGACAGGAACACCGGGGAGCTGTTTTTT. Encoded protein: CASSDLPRDRNTGELFF.

A word on this clone: The same CDR3 also results from other DNA sequences found in this sample. The chain employs TRBV27 and TRBJ2-7; D perhaps matches TRBD1 (6 bases). Trimming removed 3 bases at V and 3 bases at J, with 15 bases between. The CDR3 extends over 15 amino acids. Germline CDR1 is MNHEY and CDR2 is SMNVEV (reference sequence). The CDR3 sequence: CASSFSGTPSYEQYF. The CDR3 DNA is TGTGCCAGCAGTTTTTCGGGGACACCCAGCTACGAGCAGTACTTC.

Only one count was recorded for this clone. V gene TRBV29-1 combines with J gene TRBJ1-2; a possible D gene is TRBD1 (6 bases). With 2 bases removed from V and 0 bases from J, the gap between germline ends came to 13 bases. The germline CDR1 and CDR2 sequences are SQVTM and ANQGSEA. CDR3 length equals 15 residues. DNA of the CDR3: TGCAGCGTTGAATTCGGGGGCGCTTCTAACTATGGCTACACCTTC. This sequence encodes CSVEFGGASNYGYTF.

This clone was found once. The J gene is TRBJ2-5, the V gene TRBV5-6; 11 bases are shared with TRBD2. The J call may be wrong; the DNA end is better matched by TRBJ2-7. Germline loops: CDR1 SGHDT, CDR2 YYEEEE. This CDR3 comprises 14 residues. This chain's CDR3 is CASSSGLAVYEQYF. DNA of the CDR3: TGTGCCAGCAGCTCGGGACTAGCGGTCTACGAGCAGTACTTC.

This clone has just one count. The chain recombines TRBV9 with TRBJ1-3; D not resolved. V was shortened by 3 bases and J by 0 bases, with 16 bases between the two germline ends. Germline values: CDR1 SGDLS, CDR2 YYNGEE. This CDR3 contains 17 residues. The CDR3 sequence is CASSGEGQSSSGNTIYF. The DNA of the CDR3 is TGTGCCAGCAGCGGGGAAGGCCAATCGAGCTCTGGAAACACCATATATTTT.

The rearrangement joins TRBV29-1 to TRBJ2-1; possible D gene TRBD2, 6 bases. The germline V gene encodes CDR1 SQVTM and CDR2 ANQGSEA. This CDR3 contains 14 residues. Trimming cost V 3 bases and J 3 bases, with 12 bases left between them. This CDR3 is CSVDPGVRYNEQFF. CDR3 nucleotides: TGCAGCGTTGACCCGGGAGTCCGCTACAATGAGCAGTTCTTC.

J is TRBJ2-5 and V is TRBV28, with 9 bases fitting TRBD1. The germline CDR1 and CDR2 sequences are MDHEN and SYDVKM. V lost 6 bases and J lost 5; bases outside the gene matches: 31. The CDR3 has 22 amino acids. CDR3 nucleotide sequence: TGTGCCAGCAGGATTGATAGGGCCTACCAGGACAGGGGAGTAAGGAAATGGGAGACCCAGTACTTC. It encodes CASRIDRAYQDRGVRKWETQYF. Variable domain in full (rest from reference TRBV28 and TRBJ2-5): DVKVTQSSRYLVKRTGEKVFLECVQDMDHENMFWYRQDPGLGLRLIYFSYDVKMKEKGDIPEGYSVSREKKERFSLILESASTNQTSMYLCASRIDRAYQDRGVRKWETQYFGPGTRLLVL.

The rearrangement uses TRBV7-9 and TRBJ2-1; no clear D gene. Germline-derived CDR1 and CDR2 are SEHNR and FQNEAQ (reference sequence). The CDR3 extends over 12 amino acids. The germline V and J ends were trimmed by 1 base and 11 bases, with 9 bases remaining between them. The CDR3 DNA reads as TGTGCCAGCAGCTTAGAAGGTACAAAGCAGTTCTTC. Translation: CASSLEGTKQFF.